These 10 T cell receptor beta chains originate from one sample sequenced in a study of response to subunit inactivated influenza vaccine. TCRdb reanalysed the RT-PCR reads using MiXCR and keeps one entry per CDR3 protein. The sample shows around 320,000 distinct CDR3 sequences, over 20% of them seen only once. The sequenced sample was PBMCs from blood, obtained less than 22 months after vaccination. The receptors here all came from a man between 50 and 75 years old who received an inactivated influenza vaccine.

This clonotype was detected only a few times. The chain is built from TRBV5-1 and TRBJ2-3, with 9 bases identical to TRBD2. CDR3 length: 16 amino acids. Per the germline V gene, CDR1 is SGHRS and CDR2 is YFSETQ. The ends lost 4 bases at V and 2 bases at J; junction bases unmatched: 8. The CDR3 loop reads CASSPGTSLYTDTQYF. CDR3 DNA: TGCGCCAGCAGCCCGGGGACTAGCCTTTACACAGATACGCAGTATTTT.

The CDR3 loop reads CASSLWGGEDEKLFF. In nucleotides, the CDR3 is TGCGCCAGCAGCTTGTGGGGGGGCGAAGATGAAAAACTGTTTTTT. V usage is TRBV5-1 and J usage is TRBJ1-4; possible D gene TRBD1, 6 bases. The CDR3 extends over 15 amino acids. Germline V gives CDR1 SGHRS, CDR2 YFSETQ. V lost 1 base and J lost 6, with 13 bases in between.

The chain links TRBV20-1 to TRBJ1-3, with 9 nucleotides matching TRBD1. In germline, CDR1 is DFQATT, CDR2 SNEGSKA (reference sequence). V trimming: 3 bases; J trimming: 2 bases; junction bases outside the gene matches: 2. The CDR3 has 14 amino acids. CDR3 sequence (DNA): TGCAGTGCTAGCCGACAGGGGGCTGGAAACACCATATATTTT. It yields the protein CSASRQGAGNTIYF.

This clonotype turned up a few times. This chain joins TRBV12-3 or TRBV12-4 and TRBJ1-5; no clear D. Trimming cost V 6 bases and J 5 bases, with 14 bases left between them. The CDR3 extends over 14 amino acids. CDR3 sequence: CASSGSELDQPQHF. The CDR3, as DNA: TGTGCCAGCAGCGGGAGTGAGTTGGATCAGCCCCAGCATTTT.

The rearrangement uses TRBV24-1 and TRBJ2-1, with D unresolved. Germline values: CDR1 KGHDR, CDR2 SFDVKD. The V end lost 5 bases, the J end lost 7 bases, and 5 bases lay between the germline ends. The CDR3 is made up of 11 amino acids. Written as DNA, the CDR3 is TGTGCCACCAGTGTCGGGAATGAGCAGTTCTTC. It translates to CATSVGNEQFF.

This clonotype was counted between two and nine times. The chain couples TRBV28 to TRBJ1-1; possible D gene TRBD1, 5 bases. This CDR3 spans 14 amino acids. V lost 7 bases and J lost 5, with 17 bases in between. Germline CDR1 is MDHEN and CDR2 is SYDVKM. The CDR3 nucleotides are TGTGCCAGCACCCTGAGCAGGGTCGGGACTGAAGCTTTCTTT. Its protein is CASTLSRVGTEAFF.

CDR3 residues: CAIRDSMNTEAFF. The CDR3 region has the DNA TGTGCCATCAGGGACAGCATGAACACTGAAGCTTTCTTT. The chain links TRBV10-3 to TRBJ1-1; weak D call: TRBD1 (6 bases). CDR1 and CDR2 (germline): ENHRY, SYGVKD. The V end was cut by 6 bases, the J end by 0 bases, with 8 bases between. The CDR3 is 13 amino acids.

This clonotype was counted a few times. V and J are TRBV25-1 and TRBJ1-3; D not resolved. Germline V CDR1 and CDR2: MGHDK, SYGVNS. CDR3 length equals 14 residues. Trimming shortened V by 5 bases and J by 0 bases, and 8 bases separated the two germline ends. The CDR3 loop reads CASSRGISGNTIYF. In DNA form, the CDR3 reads TGTGCCAGCAGTAGAGGGATCTCTGGAAACACCATATATTTT.

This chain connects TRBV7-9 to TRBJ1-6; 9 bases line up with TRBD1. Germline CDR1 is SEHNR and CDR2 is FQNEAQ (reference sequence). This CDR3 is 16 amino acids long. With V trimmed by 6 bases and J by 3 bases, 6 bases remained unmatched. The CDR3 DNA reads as TGTGCCAGCAGGCAAACGACAGGGGGCTATAATTCACCCCTCCACTTT. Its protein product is CASRQTTGGYNSPLHF.

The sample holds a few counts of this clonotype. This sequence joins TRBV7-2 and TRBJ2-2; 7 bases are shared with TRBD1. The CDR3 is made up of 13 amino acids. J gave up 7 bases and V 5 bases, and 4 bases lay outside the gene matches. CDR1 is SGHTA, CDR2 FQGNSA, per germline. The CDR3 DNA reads TGTGCCAGCAGCCCAGACAGGGTCGGGGAGCTGTTTTTT. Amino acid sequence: CASSPDRVGELFF. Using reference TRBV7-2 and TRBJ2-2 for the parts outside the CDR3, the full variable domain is GAGVSQSPSNKVTEKGKDVELRCDPISGHTALYWYRQSLGQGLEFLIYFQGNSAPDKSGLPSDRFSAERTGGSVSTLTIQRTQQEDSAVYLCASSPDRVGELFFGEGSRLTVL.